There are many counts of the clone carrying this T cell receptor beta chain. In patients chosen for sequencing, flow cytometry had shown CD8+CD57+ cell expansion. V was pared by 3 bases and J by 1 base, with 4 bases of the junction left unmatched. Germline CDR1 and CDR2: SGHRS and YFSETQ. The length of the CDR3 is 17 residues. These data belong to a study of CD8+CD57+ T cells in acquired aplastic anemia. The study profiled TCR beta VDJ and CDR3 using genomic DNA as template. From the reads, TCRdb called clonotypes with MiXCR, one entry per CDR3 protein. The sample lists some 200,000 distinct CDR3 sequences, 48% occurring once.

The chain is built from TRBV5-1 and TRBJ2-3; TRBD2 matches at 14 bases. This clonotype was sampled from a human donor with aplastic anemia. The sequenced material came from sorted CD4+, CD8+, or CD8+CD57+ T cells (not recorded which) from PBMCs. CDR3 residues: CASSSGLAGDGTDTQYF. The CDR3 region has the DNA TGCGCCAGCAGCTCGGGACTAGCGGGAGACGGCACAGATACGCAGTATTTT.